This TCR beta chain was observed in a study of beta chain features in type 1 diabetes. Study overall: Sorted cells, some 110,000,000 in number, were examined across all samples.

Study-wide results and limits: When Type 1 diabetes patients were examined, their TCRB CDR3s proved moderately but significantly shorter in all four CD4+ subsets. Comparison showed that naive, central memory and Treg TCRB repertoires appeared more similar among patients than among healthy donors.

Investigators reverse transcribed all isolated RNA, so they sequenced expressed TCRB transcripts. TCRdb's copy holds only in-frame clones and misses some; the assay was immunoSEQ multiplex PCR. The data show roughly 700,000 clones, roughly 12% seen once. Germline V gene sequence: CDR1 SGHRS, CDR2 YFSETQ. V lost 3 bases, J lost 3 bases, and 12 bases stayed unmatched. This CDR3 contains 17 residues. This clone was seen a few times. What it binds is unknown. This receptor was identified in a man younger than 35 with type 1 diabetes. The sample taken for sequencing was naive CD4+ T cells from blood. V gene TRBV5-1 combines with J gene TRBJ2-5, with TRBD2 matching 9 bases. The CDR3 region is CASSWGGTSLAKETQYF. The CDR3 DNA reads as TGCGCCAGCAGCTGGGGCGGGACTAGCCTGGCTAAAGAGACCCAGTACTTC. The full variable domain, its missing parts supplied by reference TRBV5-1 and TRBJ2-5, is KAGVTQTPRYLIKTRGQQVTLSCSPISGHRSVSWYQQTPGQGLQFLFEYFSETQRNKGNFPGRFSGRQFSNSRSEMNVSTLELGDSALYLCASSWGGTSLAKETQYFGPGTRLLVL.